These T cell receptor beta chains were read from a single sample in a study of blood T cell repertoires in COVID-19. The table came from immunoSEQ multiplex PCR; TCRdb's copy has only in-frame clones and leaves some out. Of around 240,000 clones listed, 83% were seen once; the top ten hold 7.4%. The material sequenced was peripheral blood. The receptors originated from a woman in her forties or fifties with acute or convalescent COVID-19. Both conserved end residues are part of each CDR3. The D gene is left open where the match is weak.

CDR3 protein: CASSLGQSPVGNTIYF; CDR3 DNA: TGTGCCAGCAGCTTAGGGCAGTCCCCAGTTGGAAACACCATATATTTT; D gene: NA; J gene: TRBJ1-3; V gene: TRBV7-6
CDR3 protein: CASSSTPGYGYTF; CDR3 DNA: TGTGCCAGCAGCTCAACTCCGGGGTATGGCTACACCTTC; D gene: NA; J gene: TRBJ1-2; V gene: TRBV7-3
CDR3 protein: CASTPSAPKHEQYF; CDR3 DNA: TGTGCCAGCACTCCGAGTGCACCCAAACACGAGCAGTACTTC; D gene: NA; J gene: TRBJ2-7; V gene: TRBV28
CDR3 protein: CASSPGWEETQYF; CDR3 DNA: TGTGCCAGCAGCCCAGGCTGGGAAGAGACCCAGTACTTC; D gene: NA; J gene: TRBJ2-5; V gene: TRBV6-5
CDR3 protein: CASSDYGTAGSGELFF; CDR3 DNA: TGTGCCAGCAGTGACTATGGGACAGCGGGCTCCGGGGAGCTGTTTTTT; D gene: NA; J gene: TRBJ2-2; V gene: TRBV6-4
CDR3 protein: CASSLAGNTPLHF; CDR3 DNA: TGTGCCAGCAGCTTAGCAGGAAACACACCCCTCCACTTT; D gene: NA; J gene: TRBJ1-6; V gene: TRBV11-2
CDR3 protein: CASSERVIQPNTEAFF; CDR3 DNA: TGCGCCAGCAGCGAACGAGTAATACAGCCGAACACTGAAGCTTTCTTT; D gene: NA; J gene: TRBJ1-1; V gene: TRBV5-1
CDR3 protein: CAISSPKTGAGNTIYF; CDR3 DNA: TGTGCCATCAGTTCACCGAAGACAGGGGCTGGAAACACCATATATTTT; D gene: TRBD1; J gene: TRBJ1-3; V gene: TRBV10-3
CDR3 protein: CASSLFQGHTEAFF; CDR3 DNA: TGTGCCAGCAGTTTATTCCAGGGCCACACTGAAGCTTTCTTT; D gene: NA; J gene: TRBJ1-1; V gene: TRBV28
CDR3 protein: CASSRSDSYEQYF; CDR3 DNA: TGTGCCAGCAGTCGGTCCGACAGCTACGAGCAGTACTTC; D gene: NA; J gene: TRBJ2-7; V gene: TRBV6-5
CDR3 protein: CASSVDPGPSTDTQYF; CDR3 DNA: TGTGCCAGCAGCGTCGATCCGGGTCCTAGCACAGATACGCAGTATTTT; D gene: NA; J gene: TRBJ2-3; V gene: TRBV9
CDR3 protein: CCLTGGGGYTF; CDR3 DNA: TGCTGCCTAACGGGGGGAGGAGGCTACACCTTC; D gene: NA; J gene: TRBJ1-2; V gene: TRBV20-1
CDR3 protein: CASSVGGGNEQFF; CDR3 DNA: TGTGCCAGCAGCGTAGGAGGAGGCAATGAGCAGTTCTTC; D gene: NA; J gene: TRBJ2-1; V gene: TRBV9
CDR3 protein: CASSEGTSGGVETQYF; CDR3 DNA: TGTGCCAGCAGTGAAGGCACTAGCGGGGGGGTAGAGACCCAGTACTTC; D gene: TRBD2; J gene: TRBJ2-5; V gene: TRBV2
CDR3 protein: CASSPSGWNEQFF; CDR3 DNA: TGTGCCAGCAGTCCTTCGGGTTGGAATGAGCAGTTCTTC; D gene: NA; J gene: TRBJ2-1; V gene: TRBV7-3
CDR3 protein: CASSLFQLMNTEAFF; CDR3 DNA: TGTGCCAGCAGCTTGTTCCAGTTAATGAACACTGAAGCTTTCTTT; D gene: NA; J gene: TRBJ1-1; V gene: TRBV5-6
CDR3 protein: CASSQAFQAGELFF; CDR3 DNA: TGCGCCAGCAGCCAAGCATTTCAGGCCGGGGAGCTGTTTTTT; D gene: NA; J gene: TRBJ2-2; V gene: TRBV4-3
CDR3 protein: CSVAGPRGTQYF; CDR3 DNA: TGCAGCGTTGCGGGCCCACGGGGGACCCAGTACTTC; D gene: NA; J gene: TRBJ2-5; V gene: TRBV29-1